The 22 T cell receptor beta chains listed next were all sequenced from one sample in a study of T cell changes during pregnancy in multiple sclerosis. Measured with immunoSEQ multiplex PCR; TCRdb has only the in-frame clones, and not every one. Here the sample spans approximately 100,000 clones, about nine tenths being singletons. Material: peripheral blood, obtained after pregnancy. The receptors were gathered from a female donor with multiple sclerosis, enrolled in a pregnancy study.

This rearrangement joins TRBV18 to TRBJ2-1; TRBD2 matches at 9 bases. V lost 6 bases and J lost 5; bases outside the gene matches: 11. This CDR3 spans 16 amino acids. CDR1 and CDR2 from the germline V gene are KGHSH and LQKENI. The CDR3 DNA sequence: TGTGCCAGCTCCCCCCTCCTGAGCGGGGGGAACAATGAGCAGTTCTTC. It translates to CASSPLLSGGNNEQFF.

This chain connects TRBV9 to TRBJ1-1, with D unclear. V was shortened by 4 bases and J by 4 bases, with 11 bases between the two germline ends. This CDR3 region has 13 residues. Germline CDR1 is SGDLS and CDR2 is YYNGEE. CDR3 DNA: TGTGCCAGCAGCCTCAATTTCGGCACTGAAGCTTTCTTT. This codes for CASSLNFGTEAFF.

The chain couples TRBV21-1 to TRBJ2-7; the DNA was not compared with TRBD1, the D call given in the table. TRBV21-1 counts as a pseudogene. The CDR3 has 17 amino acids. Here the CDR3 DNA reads TGTGCCAGCAGCAAAGGGAGGGACAGGGTAAGAGCCTACGAGCAGTACTTC. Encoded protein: CASSKGRDRVRAYEQYF.

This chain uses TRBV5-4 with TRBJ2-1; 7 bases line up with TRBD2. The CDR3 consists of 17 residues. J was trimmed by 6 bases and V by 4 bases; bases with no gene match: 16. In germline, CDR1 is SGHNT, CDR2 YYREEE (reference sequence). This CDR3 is CASSQSFFAGVRNEQFF. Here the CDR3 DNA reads TGTGCCAGCAGCCAATCGTTCTTTGCGGGGGTCCGCAATGAGCAGTTCTTC.

The chain's CDR3 is CASSLRTGNNEKLFF. The CDR3 DNA follows: TGTGCCAGCAGTTTACGGACAGGAAATAATGAAAAACTGTTTTTT. The chain employs TRBV27 and TRBJ1-4; 7 positions match TRBD1. Germline trimming cut 2 bases from V and 4 bases from J; bases unmatched to any gene: 4. This CDR3 region has 15 residues. Germline lookup yields CDR1 MNHEY and CDR2 SMNVEV (reference sequence). Drawing the rest from reference TRBV27 and TRBJ1-4, the complete variable domain is EAQVTQNPRYLITVTGKKLTVTCSQNMNHEYMSWYRQDPGLGLRQIYYSMNVEVTDKGDVPEGYKVSRKEKRNFPLILESPSPNQTSLYFCASSLRTGNNEKLFFGSGTQLSVL.

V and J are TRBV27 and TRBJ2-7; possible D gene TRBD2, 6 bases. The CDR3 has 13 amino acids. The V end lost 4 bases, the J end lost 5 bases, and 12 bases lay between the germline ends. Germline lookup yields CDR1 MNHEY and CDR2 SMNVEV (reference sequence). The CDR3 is CASSSSGGHEQYF. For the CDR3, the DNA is TGTGCCAGCAGTTCCTCAGGAGGGCACGAGCAGTACTTC.

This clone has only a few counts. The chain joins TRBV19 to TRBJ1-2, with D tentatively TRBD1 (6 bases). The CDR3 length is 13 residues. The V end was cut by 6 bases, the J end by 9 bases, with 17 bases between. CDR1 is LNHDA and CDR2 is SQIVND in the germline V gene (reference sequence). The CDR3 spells CASRTLGQPSYTF. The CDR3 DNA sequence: TGTGCCAGTAGGACGTTAGGACAGCCGAGCTACACCTTC.

CDR3 bases: TGTGCCAGCAGCCAGGATCTTCTTTCCTCCTACGAGCAGTACTTC. Translated: CASSQDLLSSYEQYF. This sequence joins TRBV5-6 and TRBJ2-7, with no clear D. This CDR3 is 15 amino acids long. Trimming took off 4 bases at V and 0 bases at J, with 14 bases between the two ends. In germline, CDR1 is SGHDT, CDR2 YYEEEE. Together with reference TRBV5-6 and TRBJ2-7, the CDR3 gives the full variable domain: DAGVTQSPTHLIKTRGQQVTLRCSPKSGHDTVSWYQQALGQGPQFIFQYYEEEERQRGNFPDRFSGHQFPNYSSELNVNALLLGDSALYLCASSQDLLSSYEQYFGPGTRLTVT.

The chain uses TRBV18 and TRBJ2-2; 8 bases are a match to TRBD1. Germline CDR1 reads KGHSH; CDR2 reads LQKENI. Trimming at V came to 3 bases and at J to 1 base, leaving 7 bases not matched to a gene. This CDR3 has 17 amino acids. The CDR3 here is CASSPGQAWENTGELFF. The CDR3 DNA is TGTGCCAGCTCACCGGGACAGGCGTGGGAGAACACCGGGGAGCTGTTTTTT.

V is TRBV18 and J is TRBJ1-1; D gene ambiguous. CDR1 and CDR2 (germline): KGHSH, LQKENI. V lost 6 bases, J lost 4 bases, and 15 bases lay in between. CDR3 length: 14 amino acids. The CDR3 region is CASSLKAGITEAFF. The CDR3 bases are TGTGCCAGCTCCCTCAAGGCGGGTATCACTGAAGCTTTCTTT.

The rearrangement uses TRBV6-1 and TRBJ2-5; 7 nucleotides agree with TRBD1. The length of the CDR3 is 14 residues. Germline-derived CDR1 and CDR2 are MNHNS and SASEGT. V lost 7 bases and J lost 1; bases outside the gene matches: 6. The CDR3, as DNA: TGTGCCAGCACTCCGGGACAGTTCCAAGAGACCCAGTACTTC. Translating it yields CASTPGQFQETQYF.

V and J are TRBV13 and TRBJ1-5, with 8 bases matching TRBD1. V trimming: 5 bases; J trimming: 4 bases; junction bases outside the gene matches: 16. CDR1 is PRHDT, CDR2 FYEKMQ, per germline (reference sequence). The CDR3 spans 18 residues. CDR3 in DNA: TGTGCCAGCAGCAAACAAGGCAGGGGGCCCAACCGTAATCAGCCCCAGCATTTT. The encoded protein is CASSKQGRGPNRNQPQHF.

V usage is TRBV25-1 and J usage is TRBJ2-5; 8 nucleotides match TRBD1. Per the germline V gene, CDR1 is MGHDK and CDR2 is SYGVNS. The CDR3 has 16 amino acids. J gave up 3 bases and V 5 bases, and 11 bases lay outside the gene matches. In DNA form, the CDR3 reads TGTGCCAGCAGTAAACTGCAGGGGGCAGGAAAAGAGACCCAGTACTTC. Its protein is CASSKLQGAGKETQYF. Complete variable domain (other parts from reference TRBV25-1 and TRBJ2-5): EADIYQTPRYLVIGTGKKITLECSQTMGHDKMYWYQQDPGMELHLIHYSYGVNSTEKGDLSSESTVSRIRTEHFPLTLESARPSHTSQYLCASSKLQGAGKETQYFGPGTRLLVL.

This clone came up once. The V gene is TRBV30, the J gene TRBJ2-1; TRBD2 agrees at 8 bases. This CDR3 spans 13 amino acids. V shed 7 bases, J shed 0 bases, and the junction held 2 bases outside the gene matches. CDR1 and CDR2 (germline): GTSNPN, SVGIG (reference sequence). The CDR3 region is CALAGSSYNEQFF. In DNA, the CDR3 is TGTGCCTTAGCGGGGAGCTCCTACAATGAGCAGTTCTTC.

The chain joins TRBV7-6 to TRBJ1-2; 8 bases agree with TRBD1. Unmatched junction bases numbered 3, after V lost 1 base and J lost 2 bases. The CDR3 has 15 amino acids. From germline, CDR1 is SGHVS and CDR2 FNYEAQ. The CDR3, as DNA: TGTGCCAGCAGCTTAGGGACAGGGACCAACTATGGCTACACCTTC. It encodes CASSLGTGTNYGYTF.

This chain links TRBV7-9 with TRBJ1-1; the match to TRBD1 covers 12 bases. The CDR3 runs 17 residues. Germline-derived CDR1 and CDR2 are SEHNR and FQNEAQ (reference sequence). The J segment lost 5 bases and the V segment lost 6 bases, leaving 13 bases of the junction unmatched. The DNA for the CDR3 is TGTGCCAGCAGTCCGGATGGGACAGGGGGCGTGCGGACTGAAGCTTTCTTT. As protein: CASSPDGTGGVRTEAFF.

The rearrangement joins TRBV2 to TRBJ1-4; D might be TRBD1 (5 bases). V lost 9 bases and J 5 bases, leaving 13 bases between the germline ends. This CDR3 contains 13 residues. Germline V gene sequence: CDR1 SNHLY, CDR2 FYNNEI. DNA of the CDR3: TGTGCCAGTGTGGAGGGGCCCAATGAAAAACTGTTTTTT. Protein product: CASVEGPNEKLFF. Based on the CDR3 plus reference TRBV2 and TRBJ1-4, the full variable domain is EPEVTQTPSHQVTQMGQEVILRCVPISNHLYFYWYRQILGQKVEFLVSFYNNEISEKSEIFDDQFSVERPDGSNFTLKIRSTKLEDSAMYFCASVEGPNEKLFFGSGTQLSVL.

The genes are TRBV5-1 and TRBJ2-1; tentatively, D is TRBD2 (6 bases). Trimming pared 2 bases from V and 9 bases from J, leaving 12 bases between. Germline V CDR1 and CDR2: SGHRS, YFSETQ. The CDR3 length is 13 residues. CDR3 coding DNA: TGCGCCAGCAGCTTTACGACTAGTAGTGAGCAGTTCTTC. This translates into CASSFTTSSEQFF.

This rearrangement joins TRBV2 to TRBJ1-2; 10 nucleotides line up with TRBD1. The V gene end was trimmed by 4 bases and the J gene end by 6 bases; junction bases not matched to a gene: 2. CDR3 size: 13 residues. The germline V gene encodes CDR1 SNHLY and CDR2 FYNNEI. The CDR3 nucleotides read TGTGCCAGCAGTGCGACAGGGGGCGATGGCTACACCTTC. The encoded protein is CASSATGGDGYTF.

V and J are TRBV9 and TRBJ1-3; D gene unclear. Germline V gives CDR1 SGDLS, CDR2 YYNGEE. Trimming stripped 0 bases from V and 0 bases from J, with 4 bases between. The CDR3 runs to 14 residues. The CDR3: CASSVGSSGNTIYF. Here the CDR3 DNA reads TGTGCCAGCAGCGTAGGCAGCTCTGGAAACACCATATATTTT.

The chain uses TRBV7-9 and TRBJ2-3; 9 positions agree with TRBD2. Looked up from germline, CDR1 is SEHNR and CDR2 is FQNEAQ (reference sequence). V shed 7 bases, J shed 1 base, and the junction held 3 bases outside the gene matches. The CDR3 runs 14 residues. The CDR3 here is CASKKRGGTDTQYF. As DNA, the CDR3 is TGTGCCAGCAAGAAGCGGGGGGGCACAGATACGCAGTATTTT.

The DNA for the CDR3 is TGTGCCAGCTCCGGACAGGGAGCTAACTATGGCTACACCTTC. It encodes CASSGQGANYGYTF. The chain joins TRBV18 to TRBJ1-2; 8 positions agree with TRBD1. Trimming at V came to 6 bases and at J to 0 bases, leaving 3 bases not matched to a gene. The CDR3 covers 14 residues. Germline V gives CDR1 KGHSH, CDR2 LQKENI.